This T cell receptor (beta chain) derives from a study of cytomegalovirus exposure and HLA in healthy donors. Germline CDR1 is LNHDA and CDR2 is SQIVND (reference sequence). This CDR3 comprises 11 residues. J was trimmed by 7 bases and V by 8 bases; bases with no gene match: 1. PCR employed 60 Vbeta and 13 Jbeta primers. Assay used: immunoSEQ multiplex PCR; TCRdb lists only in-frame clones, some missing. In all, the sample yields 140,000 or so clones. The receptor's source is a male donor in good health and CMV-seronegative. The rearrangement links TRBV19 to TRBJ2-2; 7 bases map to TRBD2. The sequenced material came from PBMCs. The CDR3 sequence: CASSGGGELFF. The CDR3 DNA sequence: TGTGCCAGTTCGGGGGGCGGGGAGCTGTTTTTT. Full variable domain (missing parts from reference TRBV19 and TRBJ2-2): DGGITQSPKYLFRKEGQNVTLSCEQNLNHDAMYWYRQDPGQGLRLIYYSQIVNDFQKGDIAEGYSVSREKKESFPLTVTSAQKNPTAFYLCASSGGGELFFGEGSRLTVL.